This entry is about one TCR beta chain. Antigen: not known. The sample is drawn from a study of siplizumab effects on memory and regulatory T cells. Study-level information: With siplizumab at approximately 1 ug/mL or without drug, mixed lymphocyte reactions were set up in pairs. Findings and caveats of the study: Among mappable alloreactive CD4+ clones, the Treg-derived fraction averaged nearly 70% with siplizumab versus more than 25% in controls.

Looked up from germline, CDR1 is LNHNV and CDR2 is YYDKDF (reference sequence). This CDR3 region has 15 residues. Trimming pared 1 base from V and 7 bases from J, leaving 13 bases between. Assays captured approximately 100,000 TCR templates per sample. Assay: immunoSEQ multiplex PCR; the TCRdb copy retains only in-frame clones and omits some. The sample lists nearly 20,000 clones, around 40% occurring once. Responder and stimulator cells in the mixed lymphocyte reaction were cultured together for more than five days at 37°C. This chain connects TRBV15 to TRBJ1-4, with D possibly being TRBD1 (5 bases). Sequences were obtained from CFSE-low (dividing) CD4+ T cells sorted from an allogeneic mixed lymphocyte reaction. This receptor was obtained from a human donor in good health; the cells came from an allogeneic mixed lymphocyte reaction. Some clones in this sample may be carry-over from other donors' samples. For the CDR3, the DNA is TGTGCCACCAGCAGAGGGACGAAGGGACGTGAAAAACTGTTTTTT. Encoded protein: CATSRGTKGREKLFF.